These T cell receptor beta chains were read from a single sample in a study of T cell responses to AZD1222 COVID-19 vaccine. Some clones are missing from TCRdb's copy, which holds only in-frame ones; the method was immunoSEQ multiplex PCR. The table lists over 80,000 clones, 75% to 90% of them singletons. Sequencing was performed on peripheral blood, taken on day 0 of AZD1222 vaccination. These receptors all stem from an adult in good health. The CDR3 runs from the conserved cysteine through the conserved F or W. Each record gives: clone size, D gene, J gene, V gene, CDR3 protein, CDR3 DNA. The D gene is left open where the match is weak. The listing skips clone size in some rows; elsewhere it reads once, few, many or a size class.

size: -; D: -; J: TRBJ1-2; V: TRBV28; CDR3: CASRQGPEGYTF; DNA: TGTGCCAGCAGGCAGGGTCCGGAGGGCTACACCTTC
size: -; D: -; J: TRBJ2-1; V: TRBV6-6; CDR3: CASSYSTQGGNEQFF; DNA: TGTGCCAGCAGTTACTCGACGCAGGGCGGGAATGAGCAGTTCTTC
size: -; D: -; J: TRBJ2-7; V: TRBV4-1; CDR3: CASSPGYKGHSYEQYF; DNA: TGCGCCAGCAGCCCTGGGTATAAGGGGCACTCCTACGAGCAGTACTTC
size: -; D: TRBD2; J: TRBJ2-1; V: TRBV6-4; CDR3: CASRALAGGHNEQFF; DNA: TGTGCCAGCAGGGCCCTTGCGGGGGGCCACAATGAGCAGTTCTTC
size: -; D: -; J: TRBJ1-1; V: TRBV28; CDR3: CASDRLAEAFF; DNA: TGTGCCAGCGATCGGCTGGCCGAAGCTTTCTTT
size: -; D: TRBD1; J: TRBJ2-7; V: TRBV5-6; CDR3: CASSLGGLDYEQYF; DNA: TGTGCCAGCAGCCTAGGGGGCTTGGACTACGAGCAGTACTTC
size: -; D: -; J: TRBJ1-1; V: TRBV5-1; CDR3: CASSLQGGNTEAFF; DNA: TGCGCCAGCAGCTTACAGGGTGGGAACACTGAAGCTTTCTTT
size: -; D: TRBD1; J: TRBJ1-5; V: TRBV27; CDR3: CASSSSGTGYQPQHF; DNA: TGTGCCAGCAGTTCCTCCGGGACAGGGTATCAGCCCCAGCATTTT
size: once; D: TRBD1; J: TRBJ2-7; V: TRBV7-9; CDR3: CASSQAGGHEQYF; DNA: TGTGCCAGCAGCCAAGCAGGGGGCCACGAGCAGTACTTC
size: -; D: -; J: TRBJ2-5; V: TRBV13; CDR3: CASRGTEETQYF; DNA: TGTGCCAGCAGGGGGACGGAAGAGACCCAGTACTTC
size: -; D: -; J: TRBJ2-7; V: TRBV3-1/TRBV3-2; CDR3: CASSHLPDSSYEQYF; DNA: TGTGCCAGCAGCCATCTCCCGGACAGCAGTTACGAGCAGTACTTC
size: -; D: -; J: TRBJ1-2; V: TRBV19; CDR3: CASNVDSGFGGYTF; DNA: TGTGCCAGTAATGTTGACAGTGGGTTTGGTGGCTACACCTTC
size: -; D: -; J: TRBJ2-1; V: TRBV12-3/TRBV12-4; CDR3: CASSLWNEQFF; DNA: TGTGCCAGCAGTTTATGGAATGAGCAGTTCTTC